This T cell receptor (beta chain) came from a study of blood T cell repertoires in COVID-19. At the level of the study: There were acute and convalescent COVID-19 samples, and they came from the United States, Italy and Spain. Sample material is recorded as cDNA or gDNA derived from T cells, B-cell-depleted T cells, or PBMCs.

CDR1 is LGHNA and CDR2 is YNFKEQ in the germline V gene. The CDR3 consists of 16 residues. The junction had 5 bases not matched to a gene; V was cut back by 4 bases and J by 0 bases. This clone was seen once. In the authors' workflow: Reference gene primer amplification in the assay estimated nucleated cell counts. Sequenced by immunoSEQ multiplex PCR; TCRdb stores in-frame clones only, minus some. That table supplies the V and J calls and clone size; D and trimming were determined from the DNA. Of more than 200,000 clones detected, less than 90% appear once; the ten largest clones hold roughly 2%. The sequenced sample was peripheral blood. The rearrangement joins TRBV4-2 to TRBJ1-3; 8 bases fit TRBD1. This receptor was taken from a man aged 30-40 years with active or convalescent COVID-19. The DNA of the CDR3 is TGTGCCAGCAGCCCGACAGGGGCATCCTCTGGAAACACCATATATTTT. Translated: CASSPTGASSGNTIYF.